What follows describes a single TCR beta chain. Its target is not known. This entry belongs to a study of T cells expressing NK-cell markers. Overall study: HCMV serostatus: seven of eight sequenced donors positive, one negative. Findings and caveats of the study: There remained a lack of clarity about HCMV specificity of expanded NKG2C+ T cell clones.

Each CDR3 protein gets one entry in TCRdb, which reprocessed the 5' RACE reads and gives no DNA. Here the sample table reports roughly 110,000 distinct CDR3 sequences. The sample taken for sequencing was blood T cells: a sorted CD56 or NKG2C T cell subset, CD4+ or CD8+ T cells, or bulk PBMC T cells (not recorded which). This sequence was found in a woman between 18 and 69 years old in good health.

CDR3 loop: CASSYGTGDLYGYTF. The chain links TRBV12-3 or TRBV12-4 to TRBJ1-2; the TCRdb call, TRBD1, lacks DNA for checking. The CDR3 consists of 15 residues.